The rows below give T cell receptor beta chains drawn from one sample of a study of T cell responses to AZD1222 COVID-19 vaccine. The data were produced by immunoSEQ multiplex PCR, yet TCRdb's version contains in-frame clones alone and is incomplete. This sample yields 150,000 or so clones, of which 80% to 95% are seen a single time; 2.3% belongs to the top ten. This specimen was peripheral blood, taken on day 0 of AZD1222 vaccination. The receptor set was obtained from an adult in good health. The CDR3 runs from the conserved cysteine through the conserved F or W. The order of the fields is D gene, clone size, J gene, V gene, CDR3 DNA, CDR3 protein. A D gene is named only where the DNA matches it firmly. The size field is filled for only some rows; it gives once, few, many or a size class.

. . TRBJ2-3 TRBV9 TGTGCCAGCAGCGTAGATGTGGGGGCCGGCACAGATACGCAGTATTTT CASSVDVGAGTDTQYF
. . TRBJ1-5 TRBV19 TGTGCCAGTACCGGGGGCAGGGGTCAGCCCCAGCATTTT CASTGGRGQPQHF
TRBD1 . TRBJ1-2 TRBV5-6 TGTGCCAGCAGCTCCACGACAGGGTCGAGTGGCTACACCTTC CASSSTTGSSGYTF
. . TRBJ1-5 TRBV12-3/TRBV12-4 TGTGCCAGCAGTTTCAACACTCAGCCCCAGCATTTT CASSFNTQPQHF
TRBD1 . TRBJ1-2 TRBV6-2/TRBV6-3 TGTGCCAGCAGTTACTCCCCTGACAGGGACTATGGCTACACCTTC CASSYSPDRDYGYTF
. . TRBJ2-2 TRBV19 TGTGCCAGTAGTCCTGGGGGAGGCGGGGAGCTGTTTTTT CASSPGGGGELFF
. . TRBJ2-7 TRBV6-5 TGTGCCAGCAGTCGTTCCTCCTACGAGCAGTACTTC CASSRSSYEQYF
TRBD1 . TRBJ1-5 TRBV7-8 TGTGCCAGCAGCCCCCCCCCAGGGGGGAGCAATCAGCCCCAGCATTTT CASSPPPGGSNQPQHF
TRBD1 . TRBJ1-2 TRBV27 TGTGCCAGCAGTGAGCGGACAGGGAACTATGGCTACACCTTC CASSERTGNYGYTF
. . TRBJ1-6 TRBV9 TGTGCCAGCATCGGAACCCCCTATAATTCACCCCTCCACTTT CASIGTPYNSPLHF
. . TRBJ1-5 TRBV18 TGTGCCAGCTCACCGGGGAGTAGCAATCAGCCCCAGCATTTT CASSPGSSNQPQHF
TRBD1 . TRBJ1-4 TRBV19 TGTGCCAGTAGTATCGGGACAGGGCCCGAAAAACTGTTTTTT CASSIGTGPEKLFF
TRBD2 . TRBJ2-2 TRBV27 TGTGCCAGCAGCCAGCTAGCGGGCCGTACCGGGGAGCTGTTTTTT CASSQLAGRTGELFF
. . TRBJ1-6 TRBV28 TGTGCCAGCAGTTTTCCTTTTAGGAGCTCCTATAATTCACCCCTCCACTTT CASSFPFRSSYNSPLHF
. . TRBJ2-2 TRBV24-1 TGTGCCACCAGTGATTTGCACACCGGGGAGCTGTTTTTT CATSDLHTGELFF
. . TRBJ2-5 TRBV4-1 TGCGCCAGCAGCCAAGATATAGGAGGGATGAAGACCCAGTACTTC CASSQDIGGMKTQYF
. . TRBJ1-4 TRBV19 TGTGCCAGTAGTACCCCCGGGACAACTAGGGGTGAAAAACTGTTTTTT CASSTPGTTRGEKLFF
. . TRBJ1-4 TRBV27 TGTGCCAGCAGTTACCAGGGTGGAACTAATGAAAAACTGTTTTTT CASSYQGGTNEKLFF
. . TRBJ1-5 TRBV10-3 TGTGCCATCAGTGCTACATCTAACTTTAACAATCAGCCCCAGCATTTT CAISATSNFNNQPQHF
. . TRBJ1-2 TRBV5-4 TGTGCCAGCAGCTCAACAGGGCCTCAAGAGGGAAACTATGGCTACACCTTC CASSSTGPQEGNYGYTF
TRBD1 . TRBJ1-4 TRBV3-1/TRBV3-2 TGTGCCAGCAGCCAAGTAGGGGGCGAGAATGAAAAACTGTTTTTT CASSQVGGENEKLFF
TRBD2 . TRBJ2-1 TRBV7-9 TGTGCCAGCAGCCCGGGACTAGCTGTTGAGCAGTTCTTC CASSPGLAVEQFF
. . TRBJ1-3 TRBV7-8 TGTGCCAGCAGCCAAAGCAGTCACTCTGGAAACACCATATATTTT CASSQSSHSGNTIYF
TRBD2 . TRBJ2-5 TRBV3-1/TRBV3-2 TGTGCCAGCAGCTCCGGACTAGCGGGATACCAAGAGACCCAGTACTTC CASSSGLAGYQETQYF
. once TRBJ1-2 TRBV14 TGTGCCAGCAGCCAACGTAACAGGGAGGACTATGGCTACACCTTC CASSQRNREDYGYTF
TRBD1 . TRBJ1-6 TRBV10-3 TGTGCCACTGATCCTTCAATGGGACAGATAGGTGATAATTCACCCCTCCACTTT CATDPSMGQIGDNSPLHF
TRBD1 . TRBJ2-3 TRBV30 TGTGCCTGGAGTACCCTCGACAGGGGTACGCAGTATTTT CAWSTLDRGTQYF
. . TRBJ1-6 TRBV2 TGTGCCAGCAGTGAGAGCAGCAATTCACCCCTCCACTTT CASSESSNSPLHF
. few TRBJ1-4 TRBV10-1 TGCGTCAAGGGTTACACTAATGAAAAACTGTTTTTT CVKGYTNEKLFF
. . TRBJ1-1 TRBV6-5 TGTGCCAGCAGTTACTCTAGGGGGGTTGACACTGAAGCTTTCTTT CASSYSRGVDTEAFF
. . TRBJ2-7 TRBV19 TGTGCCAGTAGTGTACAGGGAGCGGCCTACGAGCAGTACTTC CASSVQGAAYEQYF
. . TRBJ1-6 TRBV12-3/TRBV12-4 TGTGCCAGCAGTCGACAGGAGAATTCACCCCTCCACTTT CASSRQENSPLHF